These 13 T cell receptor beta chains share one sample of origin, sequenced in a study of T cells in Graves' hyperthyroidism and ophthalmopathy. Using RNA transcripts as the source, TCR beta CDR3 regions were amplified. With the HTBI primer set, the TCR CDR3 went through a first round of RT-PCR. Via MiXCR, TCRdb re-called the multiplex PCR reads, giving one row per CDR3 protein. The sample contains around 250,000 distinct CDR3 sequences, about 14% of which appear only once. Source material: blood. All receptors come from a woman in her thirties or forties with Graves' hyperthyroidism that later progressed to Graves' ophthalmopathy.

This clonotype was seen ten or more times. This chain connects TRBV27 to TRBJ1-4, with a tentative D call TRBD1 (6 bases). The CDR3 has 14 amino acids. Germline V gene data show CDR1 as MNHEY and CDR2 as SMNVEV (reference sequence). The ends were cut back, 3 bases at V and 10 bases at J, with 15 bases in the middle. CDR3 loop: CASSLMAGAGKLFF. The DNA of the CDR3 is TGTGCCAGCAGTTTGATGGCAGGGGCTGGAAAACTGTTTTTT.

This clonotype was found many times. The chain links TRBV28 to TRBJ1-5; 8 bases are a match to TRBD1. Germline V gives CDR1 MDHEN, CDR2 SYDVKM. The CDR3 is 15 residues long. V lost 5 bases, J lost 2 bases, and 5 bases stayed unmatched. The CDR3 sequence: CASSPGTGGNQPQHF. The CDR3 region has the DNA TGTGCCAGCAGTCCCGGGACAGGTGGCAATCAGCCCCAGCATTTT.

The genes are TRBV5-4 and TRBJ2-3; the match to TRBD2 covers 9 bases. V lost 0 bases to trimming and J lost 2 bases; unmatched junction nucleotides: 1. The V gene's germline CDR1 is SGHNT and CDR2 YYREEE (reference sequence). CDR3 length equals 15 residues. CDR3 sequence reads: CASSLGLAATDTQYF. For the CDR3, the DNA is TGTGCCAGCAGCTTGGGACTAGCGGCCACAGATACGCAGTATTTT.

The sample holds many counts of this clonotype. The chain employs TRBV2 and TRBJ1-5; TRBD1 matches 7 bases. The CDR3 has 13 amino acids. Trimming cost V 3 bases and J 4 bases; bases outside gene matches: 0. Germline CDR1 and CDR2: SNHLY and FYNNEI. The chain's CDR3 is CASSDRGNQPQHF. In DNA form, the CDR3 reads TGTGCCAGCAGTGACAGGGGGAATCAGCCCCAGCATTTT.

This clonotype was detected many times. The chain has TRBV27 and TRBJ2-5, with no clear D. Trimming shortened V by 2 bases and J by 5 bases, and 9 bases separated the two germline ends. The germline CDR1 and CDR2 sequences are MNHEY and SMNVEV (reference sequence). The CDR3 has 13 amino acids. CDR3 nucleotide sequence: TGTGCCAGCAGTTTACGCGGTCCTGAGACCCAGTACTTC. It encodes CASSLRGPETQYF.

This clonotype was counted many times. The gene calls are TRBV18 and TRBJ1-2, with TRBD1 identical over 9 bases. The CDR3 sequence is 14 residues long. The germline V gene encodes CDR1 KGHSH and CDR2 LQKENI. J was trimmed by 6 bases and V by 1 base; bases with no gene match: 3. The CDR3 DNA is TGTGCCAGCTCACCACTGGACAGGGGCGATGGCTACACCTTC. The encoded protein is CASSPLDRGDGYTF. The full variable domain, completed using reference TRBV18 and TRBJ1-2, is NAGVMQNPRHLVRRRGQEARLRCSPMKGHSHVYWYRQLPEEGLKFMVYLQKENIIDESGMPKERFSAEFPKEGPSILRIQQVVRGDSAAYFCASSPLDRGDGYTFGSGTRLTVV.

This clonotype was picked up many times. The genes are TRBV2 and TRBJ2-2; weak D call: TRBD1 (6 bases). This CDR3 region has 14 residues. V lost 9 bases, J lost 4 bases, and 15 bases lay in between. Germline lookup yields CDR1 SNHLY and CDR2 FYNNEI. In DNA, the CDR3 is TGTGCCAGTACAGGGTCCGTAGGCACCGGGGAGCTGTTTTTT. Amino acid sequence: CASTGSVGTGELFF.

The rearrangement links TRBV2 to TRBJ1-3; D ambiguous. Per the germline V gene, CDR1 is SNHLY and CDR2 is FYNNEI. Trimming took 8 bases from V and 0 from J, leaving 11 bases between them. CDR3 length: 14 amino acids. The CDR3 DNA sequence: TGTGCCAGCCACCCCGCAGGCTCTGGAAACACCATATATTTT. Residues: CASHPAGSGNTIYF.

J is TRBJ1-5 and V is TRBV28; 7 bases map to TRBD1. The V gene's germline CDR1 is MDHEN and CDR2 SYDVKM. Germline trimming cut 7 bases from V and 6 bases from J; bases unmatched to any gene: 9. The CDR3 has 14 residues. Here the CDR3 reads CASTPGDRSQPQHF. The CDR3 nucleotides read TGTGCCAGCACCCCAGGGGACAGAAGTCAGCCCCAGCATTTT.

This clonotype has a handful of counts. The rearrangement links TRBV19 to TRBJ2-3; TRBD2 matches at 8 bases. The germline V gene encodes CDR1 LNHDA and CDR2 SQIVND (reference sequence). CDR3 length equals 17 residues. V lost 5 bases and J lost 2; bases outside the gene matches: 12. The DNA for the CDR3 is TGTGCCAGTAGTCCAGAACTAGCGGACATATACACAGATACGCAGTATTTT. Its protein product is CASSPELADIYTDTQYF.

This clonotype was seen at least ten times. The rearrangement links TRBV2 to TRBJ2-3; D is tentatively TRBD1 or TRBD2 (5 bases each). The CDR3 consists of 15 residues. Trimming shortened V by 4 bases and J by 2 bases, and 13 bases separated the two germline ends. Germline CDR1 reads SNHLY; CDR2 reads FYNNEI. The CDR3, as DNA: TGTGCCAGCAGTGCCGGGGCCCTGACCACAGATACGCAGTATTTT. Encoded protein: CASSAGALTTDTQYF.

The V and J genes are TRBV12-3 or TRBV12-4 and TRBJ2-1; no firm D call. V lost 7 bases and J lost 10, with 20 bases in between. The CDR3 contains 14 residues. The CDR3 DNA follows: TGTGCCAGCACCCCTCGAAGGTCGGCCGCAGAGCAGTTCTTC. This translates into CASTPRRSAAEQFF.

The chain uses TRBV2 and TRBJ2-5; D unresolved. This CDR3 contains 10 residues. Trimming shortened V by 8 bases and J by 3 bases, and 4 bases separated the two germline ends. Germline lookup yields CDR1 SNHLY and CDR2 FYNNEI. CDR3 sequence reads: CASEEETQYF. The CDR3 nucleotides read TGTGCCAGCGAAGAAGAGACCCAGTACTTC.